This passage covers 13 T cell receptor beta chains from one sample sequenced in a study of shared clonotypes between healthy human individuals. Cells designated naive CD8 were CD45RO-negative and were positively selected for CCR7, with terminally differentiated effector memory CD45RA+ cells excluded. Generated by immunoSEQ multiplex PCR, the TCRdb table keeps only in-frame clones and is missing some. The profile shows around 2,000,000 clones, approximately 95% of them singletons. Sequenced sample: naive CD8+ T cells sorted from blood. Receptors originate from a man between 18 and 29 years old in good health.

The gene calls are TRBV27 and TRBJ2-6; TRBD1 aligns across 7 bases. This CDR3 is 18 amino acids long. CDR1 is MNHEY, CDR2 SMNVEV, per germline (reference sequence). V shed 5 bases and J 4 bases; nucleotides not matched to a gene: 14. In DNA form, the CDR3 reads TGTGCCAGCAGTCCCCTCGGACAGGTGGCTAACGGGGCCAACGTCCTGACTTTC. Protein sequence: CASSPLGQVANGANVLTF.

In DNA form, the CDR3 reads TGTGCCAGCAGCTTAGTCGATTCTTACACCCCCCAGCTGTTTTTT. Its translation: CASSLVDSYTPQLFF. The rearrangement uses TRBV11-2 and TRBJ2-2; D gene unclear. This CDR3 is 15 amino acids long. CDR1 is SGHAT, CDR2 FQNNGV, per germline. V was clipped by 1 base and J by 12 bases, with 18 bases between them.

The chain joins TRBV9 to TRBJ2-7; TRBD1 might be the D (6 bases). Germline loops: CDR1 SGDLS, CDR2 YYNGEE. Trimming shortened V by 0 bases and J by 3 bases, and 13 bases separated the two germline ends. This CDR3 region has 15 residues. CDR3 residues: CASSVGGGPLYEQYF. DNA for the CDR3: TGTGCCAGCAGCGTAGGTGGGGGCCCCCTCTACGAGCAGTACTTC.

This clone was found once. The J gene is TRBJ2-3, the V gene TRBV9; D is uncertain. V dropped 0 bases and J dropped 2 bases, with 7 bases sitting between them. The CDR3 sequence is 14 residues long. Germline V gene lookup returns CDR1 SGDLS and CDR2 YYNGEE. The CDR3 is CASSVDTVTDTQYF. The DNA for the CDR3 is TGTGCCAGCAGCGTAGACACAGTCACAGATACGCAGTATTTT.

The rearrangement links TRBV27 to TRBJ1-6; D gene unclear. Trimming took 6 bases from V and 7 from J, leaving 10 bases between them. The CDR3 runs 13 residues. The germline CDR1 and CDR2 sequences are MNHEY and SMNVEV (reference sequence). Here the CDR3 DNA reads TGTGCCAGCAGCGAAGTAAGGAATTCACCCCTCCACTTT. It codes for CASSEVRNSPLHF.

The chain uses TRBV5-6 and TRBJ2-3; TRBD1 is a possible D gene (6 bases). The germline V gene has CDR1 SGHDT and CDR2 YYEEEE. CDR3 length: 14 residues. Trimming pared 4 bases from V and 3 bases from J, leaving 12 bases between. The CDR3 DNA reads TGTGCCAGCAGCCAAGTCCAGGGGACAGATACGCAGTATTTT. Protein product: CASSQVQGTDTQYF. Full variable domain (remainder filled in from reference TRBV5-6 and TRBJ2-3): DAGVTQSPTHLIKTRGQQVTLRCSPKSGHDTVSWYQQALGQGPQFIFQYYEEEERQRGNFPDRFSGHQFPNYSSELNVNALLLGDSALYLCASSQVQGTDTQYFGPGTRLTVL.

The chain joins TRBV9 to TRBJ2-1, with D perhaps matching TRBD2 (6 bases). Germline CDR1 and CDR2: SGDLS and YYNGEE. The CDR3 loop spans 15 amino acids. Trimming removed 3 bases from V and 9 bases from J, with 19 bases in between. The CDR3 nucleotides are TGTGCCAGCAGCGGCGGGGACTTCTTGGGTGGTGAGCAGTTCTTC. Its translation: CASSGGDFLGGEQFF.

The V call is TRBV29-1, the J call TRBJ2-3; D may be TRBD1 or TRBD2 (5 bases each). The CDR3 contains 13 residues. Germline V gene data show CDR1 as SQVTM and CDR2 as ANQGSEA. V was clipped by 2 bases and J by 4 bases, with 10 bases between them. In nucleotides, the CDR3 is TGCAGCGTTGAATGGGGGTTTTCAGATACGCAGTATTTT. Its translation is CSVEWGFSDTQYF.

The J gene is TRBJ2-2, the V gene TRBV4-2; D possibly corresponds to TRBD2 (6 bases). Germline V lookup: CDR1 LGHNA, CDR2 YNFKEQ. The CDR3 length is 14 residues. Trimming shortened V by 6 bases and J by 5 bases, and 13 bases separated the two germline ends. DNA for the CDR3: TGTGCCAGCAGGCATGACGGGGGTACCGGGGAGCTGTTTTTT. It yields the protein CASRHDGGTGELFF.

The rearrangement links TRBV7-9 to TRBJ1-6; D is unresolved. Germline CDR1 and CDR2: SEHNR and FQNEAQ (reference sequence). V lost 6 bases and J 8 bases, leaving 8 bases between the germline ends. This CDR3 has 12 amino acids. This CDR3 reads CASRVGDSPLHF. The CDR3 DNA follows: TGTGCCAGCAGGGTTGGGGATTCACCCCTCCACTTT.

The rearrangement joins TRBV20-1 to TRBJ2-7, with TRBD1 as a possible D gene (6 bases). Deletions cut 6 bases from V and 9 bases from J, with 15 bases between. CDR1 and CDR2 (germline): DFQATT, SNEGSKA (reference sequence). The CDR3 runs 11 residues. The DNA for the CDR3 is TGCAGTGCCCCGGGGCCACAGGGGCAGTACTTC. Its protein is CSAPGPQGQYF.

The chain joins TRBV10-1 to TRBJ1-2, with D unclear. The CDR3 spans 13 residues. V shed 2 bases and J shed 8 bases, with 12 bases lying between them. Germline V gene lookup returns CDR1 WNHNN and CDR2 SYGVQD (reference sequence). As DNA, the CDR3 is TGCGCCAGCAGTGAGGGGTTTGGTTACGGCTACACCTTC. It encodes CASSEGFGYGYTF.

The CDR3 nucleotides read TGTGCCAGCAGCCCAGGGGGGACGAGTCAGCCCCAGCATTTT. Translating it yields CASSPGGTSQPQHF. This chain uses TRBV27 with TRBJ1-5, with 7 bases that match TRBD1. The germline gives CDR1 MNHEY, CDR2 SMNVEV (reference sequence). This CDR3 is 14 amino acids long. V dropped 6 bases and J dropped 6; count of bases not matched to a gene: 8.